This T cell receptor beta chain was recorded in a study of T cells expressing NK-cell markers. Regarding the study as a whole: The dominant NKG2C+ clonotypes represented about 1.0-8% of CD8+ T cells in over 5 donors. Expanded NKG2C+ T cell clones were not confirmed as HCMV-specific.

Concerning this clonotype: Its antigen is not identified.

TCRdb re-called the 5' RACE reads and catalogs CDR3 proteins one per entry, DNA excluded. The repertoire shows about 450,000 distinct CDR3 sequences; the top ten hold 6% to 8%. The clonotype comes from a woman aged 18 to 75 in good health. The specimen sequenced was blood T cells: a sorted CD56 or NKG2C T cell subset, CD4+ or CD8+ T cells, or bulk PBMC T cells (not recorded which).

This CDR3 reads CASSLSVSSMNTEAFF. This chain joins TRBV5-1 and TRBJ1-1. Germline assignment: CDR1 SGHRS and CDR2 YFSETQ. The CDR3 is 16 amino acids.